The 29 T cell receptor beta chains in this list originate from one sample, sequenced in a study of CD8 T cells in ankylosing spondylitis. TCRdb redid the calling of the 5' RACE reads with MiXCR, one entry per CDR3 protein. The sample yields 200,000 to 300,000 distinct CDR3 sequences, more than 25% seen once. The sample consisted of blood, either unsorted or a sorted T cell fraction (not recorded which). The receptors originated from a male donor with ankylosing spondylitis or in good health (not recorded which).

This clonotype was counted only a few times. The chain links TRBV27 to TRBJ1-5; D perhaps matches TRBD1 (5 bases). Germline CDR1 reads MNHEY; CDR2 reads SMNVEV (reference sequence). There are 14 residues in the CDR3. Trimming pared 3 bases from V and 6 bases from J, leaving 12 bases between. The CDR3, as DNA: TGTGCCAGCAGTTTTCAGAGGGGTAGTCAGCCCCAGCATTTT. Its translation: CASSFQRGSQPQHF.

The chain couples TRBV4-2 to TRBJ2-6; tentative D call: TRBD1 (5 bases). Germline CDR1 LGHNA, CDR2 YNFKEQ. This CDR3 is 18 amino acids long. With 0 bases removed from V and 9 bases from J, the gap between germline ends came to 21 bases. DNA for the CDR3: TGTGCCAGCAGCCAAGATAGGTCTGGGGCAGGGTCCCTCAACGTCCTGACTTTC. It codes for CASSQDRSGAGSLNVLTF.

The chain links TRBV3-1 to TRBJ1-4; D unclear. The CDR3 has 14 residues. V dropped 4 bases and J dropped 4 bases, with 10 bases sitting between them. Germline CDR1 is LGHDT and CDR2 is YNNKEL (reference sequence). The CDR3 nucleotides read TGTGCCAGCAGCCGCGGGCAGCTTAATGAAAAACTGTTTTTT. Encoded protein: CASSRGQLNEKLFF.

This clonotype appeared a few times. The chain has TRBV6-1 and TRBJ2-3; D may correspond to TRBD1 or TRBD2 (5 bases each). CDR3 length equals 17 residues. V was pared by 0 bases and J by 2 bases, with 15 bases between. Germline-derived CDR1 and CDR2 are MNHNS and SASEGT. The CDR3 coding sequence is TGTGCCAGCAGTGAAGCGAAGTCCGGGGCCGACACAGATACGCAGTATTTT. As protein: CASSEAKSGADTDTQYF.

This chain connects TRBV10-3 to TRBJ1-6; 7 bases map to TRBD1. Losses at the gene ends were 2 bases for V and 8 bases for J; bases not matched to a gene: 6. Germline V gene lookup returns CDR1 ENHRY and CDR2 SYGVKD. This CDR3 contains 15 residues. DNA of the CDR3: TGTGCCATCAGTGAGCAACAGGGGAATTATTCACCCCTCCACTTT. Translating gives CAISEQQGNYSPLHF.

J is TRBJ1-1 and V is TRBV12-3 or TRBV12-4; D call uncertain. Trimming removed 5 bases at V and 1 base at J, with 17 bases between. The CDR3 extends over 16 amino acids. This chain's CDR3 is CASSPDTLSGNTEAFF. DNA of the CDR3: TGTGCCAGCAGTCCGGATACCCTCTCAGGGAACACTGAAGCTTTCTTT.

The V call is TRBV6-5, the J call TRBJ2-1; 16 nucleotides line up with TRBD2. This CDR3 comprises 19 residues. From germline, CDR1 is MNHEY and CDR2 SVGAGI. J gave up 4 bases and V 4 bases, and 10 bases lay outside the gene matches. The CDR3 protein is CASSLREGTSGGGYNEQFF. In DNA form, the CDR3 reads TGTGCCAGCAGTTTGAGGGAAGGGACTAGCGGGGGGGGTTACAATGAGCAGTTCTTC.

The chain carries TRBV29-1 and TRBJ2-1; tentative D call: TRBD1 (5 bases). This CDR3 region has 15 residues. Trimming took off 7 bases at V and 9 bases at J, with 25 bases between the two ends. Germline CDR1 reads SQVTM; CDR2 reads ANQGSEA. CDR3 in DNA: TGCAGCGCCCACGATCCTTTTACAGGTCGTAGTGAGCAGTTCTTC. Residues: CSAHDPFTGRSEQFF.

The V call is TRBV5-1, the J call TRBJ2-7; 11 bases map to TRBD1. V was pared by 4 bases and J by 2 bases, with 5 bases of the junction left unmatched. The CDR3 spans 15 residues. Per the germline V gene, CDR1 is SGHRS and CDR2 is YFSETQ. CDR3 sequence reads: CASSMGQGEPYEQYF. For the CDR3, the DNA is TGCGCCAGCAGCATGGGACAGGGGGAACCCTACGAGCAGTACTTC.

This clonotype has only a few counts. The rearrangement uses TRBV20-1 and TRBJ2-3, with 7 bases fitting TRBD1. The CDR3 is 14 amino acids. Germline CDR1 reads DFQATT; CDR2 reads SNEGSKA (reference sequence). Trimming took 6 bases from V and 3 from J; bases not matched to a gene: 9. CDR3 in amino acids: CSAPGQDLTDTQYF. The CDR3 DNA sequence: TGCAGTGCACCCGGACAGGACTTAACAGATACGCAGTATTTT.

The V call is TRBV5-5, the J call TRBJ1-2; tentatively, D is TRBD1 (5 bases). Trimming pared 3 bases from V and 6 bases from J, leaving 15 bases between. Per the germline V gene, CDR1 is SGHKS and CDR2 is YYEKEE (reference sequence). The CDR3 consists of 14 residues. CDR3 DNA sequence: TGTGCCAGCAGCTGGGACCCGGGGGAGAATGGCTACACCTTC. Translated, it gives CASSWDPGENGYTF.

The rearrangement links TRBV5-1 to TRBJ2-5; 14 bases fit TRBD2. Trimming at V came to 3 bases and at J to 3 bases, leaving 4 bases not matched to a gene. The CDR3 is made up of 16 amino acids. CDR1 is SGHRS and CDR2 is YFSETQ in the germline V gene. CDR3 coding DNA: TGCGCCAGCAGCTCAACGACTAGCGGGGGGGAAGAGACCCAGTACTTC. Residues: CASSSTTSGGEETQYF.

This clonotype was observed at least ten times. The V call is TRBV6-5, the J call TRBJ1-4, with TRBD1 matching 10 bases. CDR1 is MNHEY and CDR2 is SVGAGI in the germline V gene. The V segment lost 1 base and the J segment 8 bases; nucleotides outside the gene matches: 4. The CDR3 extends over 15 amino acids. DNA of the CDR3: TGTGCCAGCAGTTACTGGGACAGGGGCGGCGAAAAACTGTTTTTT. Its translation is CASSYWDRGGEKLFF.

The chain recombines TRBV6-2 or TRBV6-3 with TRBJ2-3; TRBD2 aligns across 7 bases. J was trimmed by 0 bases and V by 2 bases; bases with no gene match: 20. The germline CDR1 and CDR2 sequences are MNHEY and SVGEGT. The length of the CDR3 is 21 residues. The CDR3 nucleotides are TGTGCCAGCAGTTACCCGCTTGAAGGAGCGGGGAGGGTTTCTAGCACAGATACGCAGTATTTT. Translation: CASSYPLEGAGRVSSTDTQYF.

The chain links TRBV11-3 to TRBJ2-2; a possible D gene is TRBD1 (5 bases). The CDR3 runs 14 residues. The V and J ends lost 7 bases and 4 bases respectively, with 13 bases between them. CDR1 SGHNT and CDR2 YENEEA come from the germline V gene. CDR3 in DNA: TGTGCCAGCAAAACAGGAAGGGGCACCGGGGAGCTGTTTTTT. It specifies CASKTGRGTGELFF.

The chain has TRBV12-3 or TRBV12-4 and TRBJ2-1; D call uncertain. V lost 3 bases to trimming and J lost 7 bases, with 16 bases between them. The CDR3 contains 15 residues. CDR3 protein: CASSLGSGRTNEQFF. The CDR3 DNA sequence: TGTGCCAGCAGTTTGGGGTCAGGCCGGACGAATGAGCAGTTCTTC.

CDR3 coding DNA: TGCGCCAGCAGCTGGGGTGTAGGGACCTCCTACGAGCAGTACTTC. It yields the protein CASSWGVGTSYEQYF. The rearrangement uses TRBV5-1 and TRBJ2-7, with D perhaps assigned TRBD1 or TRBD2 (5 bases each). The CDR3 length is 15 residues. V lost 3 bases and J lost 0, with 13 bases in between. CDR1 and CDR2 from the germline V gene are SGHRS and YFSETQ.

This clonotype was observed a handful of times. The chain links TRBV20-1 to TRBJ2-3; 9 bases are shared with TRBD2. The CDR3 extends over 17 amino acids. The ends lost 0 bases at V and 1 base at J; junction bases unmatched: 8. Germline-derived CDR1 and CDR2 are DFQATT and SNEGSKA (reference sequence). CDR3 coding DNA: TGCAGTGCTAGAGATTCAGCCAAGCGGGGGGGCACAGATACGCAGTATTTT. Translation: CSARDSAKRGGTDTQYF.

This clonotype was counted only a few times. The CDR3: CASSQGLENQETQYF. The CDR3, as DNA: TGTGCCAGCAGCCAAGGACTAGAGAACCAAGAGACCCAGTACTTC. V and J are TRBV3-1 and TRBJ2-5, with D tentatively TRBD2 (6 bases). Trimming cost V 1 base and J 0 bases, with 9 bases left between them. Germline lookup yields CDR1 LGHDT and CDR2 YNNKEL (reference sequence). The CDR3 consists of 15 residues.

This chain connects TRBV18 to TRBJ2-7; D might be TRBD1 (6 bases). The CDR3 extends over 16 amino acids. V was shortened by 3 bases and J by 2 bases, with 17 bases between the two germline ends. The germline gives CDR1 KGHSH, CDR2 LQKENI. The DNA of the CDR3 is TGTGCCAGCTCACCGGGGGTAGGGGGATTCCCCTACGAGCAGTACTTC. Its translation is CASSPGVGGFPYEQYF.

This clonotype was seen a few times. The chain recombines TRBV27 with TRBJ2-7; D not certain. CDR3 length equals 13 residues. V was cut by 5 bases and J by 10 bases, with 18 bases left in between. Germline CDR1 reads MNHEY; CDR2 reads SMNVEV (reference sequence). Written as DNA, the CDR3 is TGTGCCAGCAGTAGACCCGGTACAGACGTACAGTACTTC. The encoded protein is CASSRPGTDVQYF.

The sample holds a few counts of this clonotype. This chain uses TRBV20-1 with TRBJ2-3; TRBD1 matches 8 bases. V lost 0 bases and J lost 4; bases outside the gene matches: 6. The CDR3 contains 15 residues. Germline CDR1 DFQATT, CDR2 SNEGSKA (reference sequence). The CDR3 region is CSAREHRGFSDTQYF. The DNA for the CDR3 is TGCAGTGCTAGAGAGCACAGGGGGTTTTCAGATACGCAGTATTTT.

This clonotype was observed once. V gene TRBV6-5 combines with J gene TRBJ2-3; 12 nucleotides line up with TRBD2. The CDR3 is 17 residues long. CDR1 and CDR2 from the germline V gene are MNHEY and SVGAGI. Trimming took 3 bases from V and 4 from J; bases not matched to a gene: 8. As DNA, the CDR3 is TGTGCCAGCAGTTATCTAGCGGGGGGGTTGATGGCAGATACGCAGTATTTT. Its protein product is CASSYLAGGLMADTQYF.

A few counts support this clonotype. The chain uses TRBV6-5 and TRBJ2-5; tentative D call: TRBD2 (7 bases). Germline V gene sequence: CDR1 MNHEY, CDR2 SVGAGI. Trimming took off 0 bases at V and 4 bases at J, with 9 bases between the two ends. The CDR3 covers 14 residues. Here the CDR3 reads CASSYSAGAETQYF. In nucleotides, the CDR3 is TGTGCCAGCAGTTACTCTGCGGGGGCAGAGACCCAGTACTTC.

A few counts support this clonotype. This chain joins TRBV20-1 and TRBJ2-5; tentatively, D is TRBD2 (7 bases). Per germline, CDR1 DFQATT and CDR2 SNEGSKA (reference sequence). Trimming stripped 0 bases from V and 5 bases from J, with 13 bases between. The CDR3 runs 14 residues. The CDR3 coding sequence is TGCAGTGCTAGAGATTTGGGGGGGCTGGAGACCCAGTACTTC. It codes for CSARDLGGLETQYF.

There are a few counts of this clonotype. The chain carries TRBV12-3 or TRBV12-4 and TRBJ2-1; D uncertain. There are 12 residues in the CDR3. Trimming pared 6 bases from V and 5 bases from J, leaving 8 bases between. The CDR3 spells CASRRMNNEQFF. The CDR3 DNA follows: TGTGCCAGCAGGCGAATGAACAATGAGCAGTTCTTC.

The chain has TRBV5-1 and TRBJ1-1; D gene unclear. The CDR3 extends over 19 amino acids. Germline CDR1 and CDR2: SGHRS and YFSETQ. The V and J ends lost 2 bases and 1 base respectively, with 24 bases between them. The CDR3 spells CASSFGRSRNNDGNTEAFF. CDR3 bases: TGCGCCAGCAGCTTCGGGAGGTCCCGCAACAACGATGGGAACACTGAAGCTTTCTTT.

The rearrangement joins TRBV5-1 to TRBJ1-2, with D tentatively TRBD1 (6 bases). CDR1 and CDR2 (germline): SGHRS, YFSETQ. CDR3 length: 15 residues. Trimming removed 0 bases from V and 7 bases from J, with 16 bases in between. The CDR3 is CASSLGPTGNFGYTF. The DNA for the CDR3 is TGCGCCAGCAGCTTGGGTCCAACAGGGAATTTTGGCTACACCTTC.

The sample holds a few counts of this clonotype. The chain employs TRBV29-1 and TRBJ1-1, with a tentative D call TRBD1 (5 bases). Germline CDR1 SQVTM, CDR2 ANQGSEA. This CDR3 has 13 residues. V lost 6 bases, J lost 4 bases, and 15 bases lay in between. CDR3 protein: CSVSPGGSTEAFF. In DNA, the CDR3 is TGCAGCGTCTCCCCGGGGGGGAGCACTGAAGCTTTCTTT.